Shown below are 12 T cell receptor beta chains from a single sample sequenced in a study of Ad26.COV2.S vaccination and SARS-CoV-2 variants (dated by TCRdb to 2020 to 2022). The treatment or condition label here, explained by the study, means: roughly 20 received Ad26.COV2.S at low or high dose, single or two shots; 5 received placebo; per-sample allocation not given. For vaccine and placebo recipients, repertoires were sequenced using samples collected on day 63 after the first injection. The protocol used for the library was the immunoSEQ multiplex PCR assay. TCRdb retrieved this table from immuneACCESS and kept in-frame rearrangements only. Not all clones are present; in checked studies, unresolved V genes account for under half, and no reason is known for the remainder. The sample profile shows 330,000 or so clones; roughly 88% of them were found once. Jointly, the top ten make up approximately 5.8% of the sample.

The sample was peripheral blood, taken in a trial of Ad26.COV2.S vaccine versus placebo. The receptor set was obtained from a person between 18 and 65 years old who received the Ad26.COV2.S COVID-19 vaccine or a placebo.

The rearrangement joins TRBV5-1 to TRBJ2-3; no clear D. In germline, CDR1 is SGHRS, CDR2 YFSETQ. The CDR3 spans 13 residues. Trimming took off 0 bases at V and 5 bases at J, with 7 bases between the two ends. The CDR3 DNA reads TGCGCCAGCAGCTTGGGACTTGGAGATACGCAGTATTTT. Its protein is CASSLGLGDTQYF.

This CDR3 is CASSFPPTGRATDTQYF. The CDR3 region has the DNA TGTGCCAGCAGCTTCCCCCCTACGGGGAGGGCGACAGATACGCAGTATTTT. V usage is TRBV7-6 and J usage is TRBJ2-3, with 7 bases lining up with TRBD2. The V and J ends lost 3 bases and 3 bases, in that order; junction bases with no gene match: 12. This CDR3 has 17 amino acids. CDR1 and CDR2 from the germline V gene are SGHVS and FNYEAQ.

V is TRBV2 and J is TRBJ1-2, with a tentative D call TRBD1 (5 bases). This CDR3 spans 17 amino acids. Germline V gene lookup returns CDR1 SNHLY and CDR2 FYNNEI. V was cut by 1 base and J by 4 bases, with 19 bases left in between. The DNA for the CDR3 is TGTGCCAGCAGTGAAGGTCCAGGGCTCATGAGAATCTATGGCTACACCTTC. It is translated as CASSEGPGLMRIYGYTF. The entire variable domain, with the rest obtained from reference TRBV2 and TRBJ1-2, is as follows: EPEVTQTPSHQVTQMGQEVILRCVPISNHLYFYWYRQILGQKVEFLVSFYNNEISEKSEIFDDQFSVERPDGSNFTLKIRSTKLEDSAMYFCASSEGPGLMRIYGYTFGSGTRLTVV.

The rearrangement links TRBV4-3 to TRBJ2-3; perhaps TRBD2 as D (5 bases). Germline-derived CDR1 and CDR2 are LGHNA and YSLEER. The CDR3 covers 13 residues. Deletions cut 5 bases from V and 7 bases from J, with 13 bases between. DNA for the CDR3: TGCGCCAGCAGCGGACTTGGGGTATATACGCAGTATTTT. Translated, it gives CASSGLGVYTQYF.

This chain joins TRBV11-2 and TRBJ1-1, with TRBD1 matching 8 bases. There are 16 residues in the CDR3. Germline values: CDR1 SGHAT, CDR2 FQNNGV. The V gene end was trimmed by 3 bases and the J gene end by 3 bases; junction bases not matched to a gene: 9. The CDR3 coding sequence is TGTGCCAGCAGCTTCACCCCAGGGGGCACGTACACTGAAGCTTTCTTT. This gives the protein CASSFTPGGTYTEAFF.

The chain employs TRBV27 and TRBJ2-2, with 10 bases fitting TRBD1. CDR3 length: 15 amino acids. J was trimmed by 4 bases and V by 4 bases; bases with no gene match: 3. In germline, CDR1 is MNHEY, CDR2 SMNVEV (reference sequence). CDR3 bases: TGTGCCAGCAGTTCCGGGACAGGGGCCACCGGGGAGCTGTTTTTT. As protein: CASSSGTGATGELFF.

This chain connects TRBV3-1 (or the pseudogene TRBV3-2) to TRBJ2-1; 10 nucleotides line up with TRBD1. The V gene end was trimmed by 4 bases and the J gene end by 5 bases; junction bases not matched to a gene: 5. The CDR3 consists of 15 residues. CDR1 is LGHDT and CDR2 is YNNKEL in the germline V gene (reference sequence). Written as DNA, the CDR3 is TGTGCCAGCAGCCGTGCCGGGACAGGGGACAATGAGCAGTTCTTC. Translating gives CASSRAGTGDNEQFF.

V is TRBV18 and J is TRBJ2-1, with 10 bases matching TRBD1. V shed 4 bases and J 6 bases; nucleotides not matched to a gene: 6. CDR3 size: 15 residues. Germline V lookup: CDR1 KGHSH, CDR2 LQKENI. CDR3 in DNA: TGTGCCAGCTCACTTGGGACAGGGGCTTTCAATGAGCAGTTCTTC. It encodes CASSLGTGAFNEQFF.

This chain uses TRBV28 with TRBJ2-7; TRBD1 might be the D (6 bases). This CDR3 comprises 14 residues. Trimming removed 6 bases at V and 2 bases at J, with 14 bases between. Germline loops: CDR1 MDHEN, CDR2 SYDVKM. CDR3 in amino acids: CASSQFSGAYEQYV. CDR3 sequence (DNA): TGTGCCAGCAGCCAATTCTCAGGGGCCTACGAGCAGTACGTC.

This rearrangement joins TRBV4-1 to TRBJ1-2; D may be TRBD1 (5 bases). The germline V and J ends were trimmed by 3 bases and 4 bases, with 24 bases remaining between them. The germline gives CDR1 MGHRA, CDR2 YSYEKL. The CDR3 sequence is 18 residues long. For the CDR3, the DNA is TGCGCCAGCAGCCAGGCCCCTATAGCGGGGGACTTAAGCTATGGCTACACCTTC. This gives the protein CASSQAPIAGDLSYGYTF.

The chain employs TRBV28 and TRBJ1-4; maybe TRBD1 (5 bases). Germline CDR1 is MDHEN and CDR2 is SYDVKM. This CDR3 has 13 residues. V lost 6 bases to trimming and J lost 2 bases, with 7 bases between them. The CDR3 loop reads CASRRGTNEKLFF. Here the CDR3 DNA reads TGTGCCAGCAGGCGGGGGACTAATGAAAAACTGTTTTTT.

This clone occurred a few times. This chain links TRBV27 with TRBJ2-7; a possible D gene is TRBD2 (6 bases). Deletions cut 5 bases from V and 0 bases from J, with 11 bases between. The germline gives CDR1 MNHEY, CDR2 SMNVEV (reference sequence). CDR3 length: 14 residues. The CDR3 region is CASSLTGSSYEQYV. CDR3 DNA sequence: TGTGCCAGCAGTCTCACCGGGAGCTCCTACGAGCAGTACGTC.